This TCR beta chain originates from a study of blood T cell repertoires in COVID-19. Study as a whole: Some COVID-19 samples were acute and others convalescent; all came from the United States, Italy and Spain.

The authors' processing: Estimation of nucleated cell counts was performed using reference gene primer amplification. Only in-frame clones appear in the TCRdb table, and some are missing; sequencing was by immunoSEQ multiplex PCR. V, J and clone size derive from that table, while D and trimming were established from the DNA sequence. The repertoire has some 74,000 clones, 65% to 90% of them found once; the top ten carry around 43%. The V and J ends lost 1 base and 9 bases respectively, with 16 bases between them. This CDR3 region has 15 residues. The germline V gene encodes CDR1 LNHDA and CDR2 SQIVND (reference sequence).

This sequence was found in a man older than 75 with acute or convalescent COVID-19. The specimen sequenced was peripheral blood. The chain is built from TRBV19 and TRBJ2-1, with a tentative D call TRBD1 (5 bases). CDR3 DNA: TGTGCCAGTAGTATAGGTGGGGCAGGTAATAGTGAGCAGTTCTTC. Its protein product is CASSIGGAGNSEQFF. Full variable domain (outside the CDR3, taken from reference TRBV19 and TRBJ2-1): DGGITQSPKYLFRKEGQNVTLSCEQNLNHDAMYWYRQDPGQGLRLIYYSQIVNDFQKGDIAEGYSVSREKKESFPLTVTSAQKNPTAFYLCASSIGGAGNSEQFFGPGTRLTVL.